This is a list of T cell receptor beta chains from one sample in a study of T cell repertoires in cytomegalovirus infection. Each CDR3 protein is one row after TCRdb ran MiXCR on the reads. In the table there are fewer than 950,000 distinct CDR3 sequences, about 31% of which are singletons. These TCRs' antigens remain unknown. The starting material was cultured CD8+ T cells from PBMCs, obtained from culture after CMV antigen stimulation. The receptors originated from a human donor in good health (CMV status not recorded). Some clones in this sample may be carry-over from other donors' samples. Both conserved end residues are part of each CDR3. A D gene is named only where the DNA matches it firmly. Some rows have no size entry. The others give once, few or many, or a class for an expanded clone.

TGTGCCTGGAGTGAACAAGGACAGGGGTTTTTTCCTATGGAAAAACTGTTTTTT | CAWSEQGQGFFPMEKLFF | TRBV30 | - | TRBD1 | TRBJ1-4
TGCGCCAGCAGCTTGTACGGGGGACAGACCGGGGGACTATACGAGCAGTACTTC | CASSLYGGQTGGLYEQYF | TRBV5-1 | - | - | TRBJ2-7
TGTGCCAGCAGTTACGAGGAACCAAACGAGGTCGGGGAGACCCAGTACTTC | CASSYEEPNEVGETQYF | TRBV6-5 | many | - | TRBJ2-5
TGTGCCAGCAGCGTAGGCAGGGGGTTACCTCTTTCCTACACAGATACGCAGTATTTT | CASSVGRGLPLSYTDTQYF | TRBV9 | few | TRBD1 | TRBJ2-3
TGTGCCAGCTCAGGCCCCATCAGGGGGTTTGGGGAAAAACTGTTTTTT | CASSGPIRGFGEKLFF | TRBV28 | - | TRBD1 | TRBJ1-4
TGCGCCAGCAGTGGATGGAGGCAAGAGACCCAGTACTTC | CASSGWRQETQYF | TRBV10-2 | - | - | TRBJ2-5
TGTGCCATCAGTGAAGGGAACACTGAAGCTTTCTTT | CAISEGNTEAFF | TRBV10-3 | - | - | TRBJ1-1
TGCAGTGCTCCTACAGGGGATAACTATGGCTACACCTTC | CSAPTGDNYGYTF | TRBV20-1 | - | TRBD1 | TRBJ1-2
TGTGCCATCAGCCGGGACAGGGGTAGCACAGATACGCAGTATTTT | CAISRDRGSTDTQYF | TRBV10-3 | - | TRBD1 | TRBJ2-3
TGTGCCAGCAGCCTCGGACTAGCGGGGCCTATTAGCACAGATACGCAGTATTTT | CASSLGLAGPISTDTQYF | TRBV7-8 | few | TRBD2 | TRBJ2-3
TGTGCCAGCACCCCTCGAGCGACAGCGAGGTACAATGAGCAGTTCTTC | CASTPRATARYNEQFF | TRBV6-2/TRBV6-3 | - | - | TRBJ2-1
TGTGCCAGCTCTTCCTCGAACACAGATACGCAGTATTTT | CASSSSNTDTQYF | TRBV7-9 | few | - | TRBJ2-3
TGTGCCAGCAGCCAAGACGGGGGATTAGGGGGGCCCTCCTACAATGAGCAGTTCTTC | CASSQDGGLGGPSYNEQFF | TRBV4-2 | - | - | TRBJ2-1
TGTGCCAGCAGCTTGGCTCCCTCTGAAGCTTTCTTT | CASSLAPSEAFF | TRBV5-4 | few | - | TRBJ1-1
TGTGCCAGCAGACTGGGCTCCTACAATGAGCAGTTCTTC | CASRLGSYNEQFF | TRBV7-6 | - | - | TRBJ2-1
TGTGCCAGCAGTGATTTGGGACAGGGTACTCTGGAGCAGTACTTC | CASSDLGQGTLEQYF | TRBV2 | - | TRBD1 | TRBJ2-7
TGTGCCAGCAGTTTTTCCCGCGGCAGATTGAACACTGAAGCTTTCTTT | CASSFSRGRLNTEAFF | TRBV28 | - | - | TRBJ1-1
TGTGCCATCAGACGATCTAGCGGGGGGCCCAACACCGGGGAGCTGTTTTTT | CAIRRSSGGPNTGELFF | TRBV10-3 | - | TRBD2 | TRBJ2-2
TGTGCCACCAGCAGAGATTTCAGGTTTGCTTTCTTT | CATSRDFRFAFF | TRBV15 | few | - | TRBJ1-1
TGTGCCAGCAGCTTCGGACAGCGCCAAGAGACCCAGTACTTC | CASSFGQRQETQYF | TRBV7-9 | few | - | TRBJ2-5
TGTGCCAGCAGTCCACAGGGGTCCCACGAGCAGTACTTC | CASSPQGSHEQYF | TRBV12-3/TRBV12-4 | - | TRBD1 | TRBJ2-7
TGTGCCAGCAGTTTAACGCGGGGCGGAGGGTGGGCCAAGGGTGAGCAGTACTTC | CASSLTRGGGWAKGEQYF | TRBV27 | - | - | TRBJ2-7
TGTGCCAGCAGCCGTGCGAGGGACAGGGGTGAAAAACTGTTTTTT | CASSRARDRGEKLFF | TRBV7-3 | once | TRBD1 | TRBJ1-4
TGTGCCAGCAGCCAAGACGGTGATTACTATAATTCACCCCTCCACTTT | CASSQDGDYYNSPLHF | TRBV4-2 | few | - | TRBJ1-6
TGTGCCAGCAGCAACCACAGGGTTGGAGCTAACTATGGCTACACCTTC | CASSNHRVGANYGYTF | TRBV5-4 | - | - | TRBJ1-2
TGTGCCAGCAGCTTAACCTACACTGGGACAGCCTCTGGAAACACCATATATTTT | CASSLTYTGTASGNTIYF | TRBV7-6 | many | TRBD1 | TRBJ1-3
TGTGCCAGCAGCTTAGAAAGGGGAGTTTTCTATGGCTACACCTTC | CASSLERGVFYGYTF | TRBV7-6 | - | - | TRBJ1-2
TGTGCCAGCAGCTTCAACGTAGGCGACAACGGCTACACCTTC | CASSFNVGDNGYTF | TRBV5-5 | few | - | TRBJ1-2
TGTGCCAGCAGCTTAGGGGTCCGAGAAGCTTTCTTT | CASSLGVREAFF | TRBV7-9 | - | - | TRBJ1-1
TGTGCCAGCAGTTTATCGGACAGGAATGAGCAGTTCTTC | CASSLSDRNEQFF | TRBV27 | few | TRBD1 | TRBJ2-1
TGTGCCAGCAGCCCTAAACAGGATACTAGCACAGATACGCAGTATTTT | CASSPKQDTSTDTQYF | TRBV7-8 | - | - | TRBJ2-3
TGTGCCAGCAGCCTCGCGAGGAACATGAACACTGAAGCTTTCTTT | CASSLARNMNTEAFF | TRBV7-9 | many | - | TRBJ1-1
TGTGCCAGCAGTTTTAGGCGGCAAGGGGAAGGCTACACCTTC | CASSFRRQGEGYTF | TRBV27 | - | - | TRBJ1-2
TGTGCCAGCAGCCCACCTCCGCCGGCTATCCCAGATACGCAGTATTTT | CASSPPPPAIPDTQYF | TRBV7-2 | many | - | TRBJ2-3
TGTGCCAGCAGCCCTCGGAGCAACTCCTACAATGAGCAGTTCTTC | CASSPRSNSYNEQFF | TRBV7-8 | - | - | TRBJ2-1
TGTGCCAGTAGTATAGATGGTTCACCCCTCCACTTT | CASSIDGSPLHF | TRBV19 | - | - | TRBJ1-6
TGTGCCAGCAGCTTAACAGGGGCCAGCTCCTACAATGAGCAGTTCTTC | CASSLTGASSYNEQFF | TRBV7-9 | many | TRBD1 | TRBJ2-1
TGTGCCATCAGGTCTGAGGCCGGGACGACATACAATGAGCAGTTCTTC | CAIRSEAGTTYNEQFF | TRBV10-3 | - | - | TRBJ2-1
TGCAGTGCTAGAGCCGGACAGATGTCTGGGGCCAACGTCCTGACTTTC | CSARAGQMSGANVLTF | TRBV20-1 | - | - | TRBJ2-6